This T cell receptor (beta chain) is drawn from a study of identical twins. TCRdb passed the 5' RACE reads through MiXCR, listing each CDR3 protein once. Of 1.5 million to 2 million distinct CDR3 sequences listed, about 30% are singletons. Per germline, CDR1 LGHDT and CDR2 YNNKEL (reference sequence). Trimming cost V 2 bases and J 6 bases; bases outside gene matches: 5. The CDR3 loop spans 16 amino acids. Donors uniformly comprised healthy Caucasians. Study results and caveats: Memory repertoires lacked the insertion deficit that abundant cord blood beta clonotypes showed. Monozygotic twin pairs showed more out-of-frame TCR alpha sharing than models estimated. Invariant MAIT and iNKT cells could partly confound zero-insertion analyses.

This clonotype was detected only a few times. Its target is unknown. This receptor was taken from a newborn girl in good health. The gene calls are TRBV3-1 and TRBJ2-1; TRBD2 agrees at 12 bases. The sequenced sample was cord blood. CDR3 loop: CASSQWTSGASNEQFF. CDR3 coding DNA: TGTGCCAGCAGCCAATGGACTAGCGGGGCGAGCAATGAGCAGTTCTTC.